This passage covers 24 T cell receptor beta chains from one sample sequenced in a study of T cells in Graves' hyperthyroidism and ophthalmopathy. Regions amplified from RNA transcripts were the TCR beta CDR3 regions. The study used the HTBI primer set for a first-round RT-PCR of the TCR CDR3. TCRdb ran MiXCR on the multiplex PCR reads and lists one entry per CDR3 protein. In the table there are a few hundred thousand distinct CDR3 sequences, about a sixth of which are singletons. The sample was blood. The receptors derive from a woman aged 55-75 years with Graves' ophthalmopathy.

This clonotype was observed at least ten times. The rearrangement joins TRBV2 to TRBJ2-3; D unclear. The length of the CDR3 is 13 residues. V gave up 7 bases and J gave up 3 bases, with 11 bases separating them. CDR1 and CDR2 (germline): SNHLY, FYNNEI. The CDR3 is CASIKSGTDTQYF. CDR3 in DNA: TGTGCCAGCATTAAGTCCGGAACAGATACGCAGTATTTT.

The V and J genes are TRBV6-6 and TRBJ2-7; tentatively, D is TRBD1 (6 bases). The CDR3 covers 14 residues. Germline loops: CDR1 MNHNY, CDR2 SVGAGI (reference sequence). Trimming removed 0 bases at V and 3 bases at J, with 9 bases between. The CDR3 bases are TGTGCCAGCAGTTACTCACAGGGTATCTACGAGCAGTACTTC. The encoded protein is CASSYSQGIYEQYF.

Comments on this clonotype: A read error may be the cause here, since a much bigger clone is one base away. The rearrangement uses TRBV18 and TRBJ2-3; 9 bases map to TRBD1. The CDR3 contains 15 residues. CDR1 and CDR2 (germline): KGHSH, LQKENI. CDR3 loop: CASSPTGTGIDTRYF. In DNA, the CDR3 is TGTGCCAGCTCACCAACCGGGACAGGGATAGATACGCGGTATTTT.

This clonotype was observed a few times. The chain combines TRBV7-6 with TRBJ2-3; D is perhaps TRBD2 (6 bases). Trimming shortened V by 4 bases and J by 3 bases, and 17 bases separated the two germline ends. The germline gives CDR1 SGHVS, CDR2 FNYEAQ. The CDR3 is made up of 16 amino acids. The CDR3 loop reads CASSSPIGGPTDTQYF. As DNA, the CDR3 is TGTGCCAGCAGCTCACCTATCGGGGGACCGACAGATACGCAGTATTTT.

The chain carries TRBV15 and TRBJ1-6; D gene unclear. V was pared by 1 base and J by 7 bases, with 2 bases between. This CDR3 region has 12 residues. Germline V lookup: CDR1 LNHNV, CDR2 YYDKDF (reference sequence). This CDR3 is CATSRGNSPLHF. CDR3 nucleotide sequence: TGTGCCACCAGCAGAGGGAATTCACCCCTCCACTTT.

This clonotype has a count of ten or more. The chain is built from TRBV7-8 and TRBJ2-5; the match to TRBD1 covers 10 bases. CDR1 and CDR2 from the germline V gene are SGHVS and FQNEAQ. The CDR3 consists of 15 residues. Unmatched junction bases numbered 4, after V lost 3 bases and J lost 3 bases. The CDR3 DNA reads as TGTGCCAGCAGCTTCCGGGACAGGGGAAAAGAGACCCAGTACTTC. This translates into CASSFRDRGKETQYF.

Turning to this clonotype: Relative to the germline gene, one junction end is altered; a read error may explain this. This chain uses TRBV28 with TRBJ2-7; D not certain. The germline V gene encodes CDR1 MDHEN and CDR2 SYDVKM. The CDR3 consists of 15 residues. The CDR3 reads CASNEFLGNSYEQCF. In DNA, the CDR3 is TGTGCCAGCAATGAATTTTTGGGAAACAGCTACGAGCAGTGCTTC.

This clonotype appeared once. This chain uses TRBV6-9 with TRBJ1-3; perhaps TRBD1 as D (5 bases). V was cut by 3 bases and J by 0 bases, with 9 bases left in between. Per germline, CDR1 MNHGY and CDR2 SVAAGI. CDR3 length equals 15 residues. As DNA, the CDR3 is TGTGCCAGCAGTTACGGCAGGGCCTCTGGAAACACCATATATTTT. Encoded protein: CASSYGRASGNTIYF.

There are many counts of this clonotype. This sequence joins TRBV7-2 and TRBJ2-2, with 8 positions matching TRBD2. Trimming removed 5 bases from V and 4 bases from J; junction bases left unmatched: 6. Germline assignment: CDR1 SGHTA and CDR2 FQGNSA. The CDR3 is made up of 15 amino acids. The CDR3 DNA sequence: TGTGCCAGCAGCCTTAGCGGGGTTGGCACCGGGGAGCTGTTTTTT. It codes for CASSLSGVGTGELFF.

This clonotype has more than one count but fewer than ten. The rearrangement joins TRBV7-2 to TRBJ1-5; a possible D gene is TRBD1 (6 bases). The V gene's germline CDR1 is SGHTA and CDR2 FQGNSA. V lost 4 bases and J 3 bases, leaving 10 bases between the germline ends. CDR3 size: 14 residues. DNA of the CDR3: TGTGCCAGCAGCTCCCCAGGGGCCAATCAGCCCCAGCATTTT. Translating gives CASSSPGANQPQHF.

The V and J genes are TRBV28 and TRBJ1-2; TRBD1 aligns across 11 bases. This CDR3 comprises 14 residues. Germline V gives CDR1 MDHEN, CDR2 SYDVKM. With 6 bases clipped from V and 4 bases from J, the junction kept 4 bases outside the gene matches. In DNA, the CDR3 is TGTGCCAGCAGATCCGGGACAGGGGGCTATGGCTACACCTTC. Its protein is CASRSGTGGYGYTF.

This clonotype was counted at least ten times. This chain uses TRBV12-5 with TRBJ2-5; 10 bases are a match to TRBD1. The CDR3 is made up of 15 amino acids. V shed 7 bases, J shed 0 bases, and the junction held 5 bases outside the gene matches. CDR1 and CDR2 (germline): LGHNT, FRNRAP. The CDR3: CASARGTGDQETQYF. CDR3 DNA: TGTGCTAGTGCAAGGGGGACAGGGGACCAAGAGACCCAGTACTTC.

This clonotype occurred a few times. The chain combines TRBV7-6 with TRBJ2-2; 11 nucleotides line up with TRBD1. Trimming cost V 2 bases and J 3 bases; bases outside gene matches: 2. Germline loops: CDR1 SGHVS, CDR2 FNYEAQ. CDR3 length: 16 residues. The CDR3 sequence: CASSLMGQGDTGELFF. Written as DNA, the CDR3 is TGTGCCAGCAGCTTAATGGGACAGGGGGACACCGGGGAGCTGTTTTTT. The whole variable domain, filled in from reference TRBV7-6 and TRBJ2-2, reads GAGVSQSPRYKVTKRGQDVALRCDPISGHVSLYWYRQALGQGPEFLTYFNYEAQQDKSGLPNDRFSAERPEGSISTLTIQRTEQRDSAMYRCASSLMGQGDTGELFFGEGSRLTVL.

This clonotype came up many times. The rearrangement uses TRBV5-4 and TRBJ1-1; a possible D gene is TRBD1 (5 bases). Germline values: CDR1 SGHNT, CDR2 YYREEE (reference sequence). V lost 4 bases and J 5 bases, leaving 21 bases between the germline ends. The CDR3 loop spans 16 amino acids. The CDR3 sequence is CASSPSLRVIVTEAFF. The CDR3 DNA reads TGTGCCAGCAGCCCTTCCCTCAGGGTAATCGTAACTGAAGCTTTCTTT. Variable domain in full (rest from reference TRBV5-4 and TRBJ1-1): ETGVTQSPTHLIKTRGQQVTLRCSSQSGHNTVSWYQQALGQGPQFIFQYYREEENGRGNFPPRFSGLQFPNYSSELNVNALELDDSALYLCASSPSLRVIVTEAFFGQGTRLTVV.

This clonotype appeared a few times. The chain recombines TRBV25-1 with TRBJ2-7, with D possibly being TRBD1 (5 bases). This CDR3 has 11 residues. The V gene lost 7 bases and the J gene lost 5 bases, with 9 bases spanning the gap. Germline assignment: CDR1 MGHDK and CDR2 SYGVNS. This CDR3 reads CASTTANEQYF. CDR3 sequence (DNA): TGTGCCAGCACGACAGCAAACGAGCAGTACTTC.

This clonotype was recorded a few times. The rearrangement uses TRBV7-2 and TRBJ2-7; 7 bases align to TRBD1. Germline V gives CDR1 SGHTA, CDR2 FQGNSA. The CDR3 is made up of 14 amino acids. The ends lost 5 bases at V and 2 bases at J; junction bases unmatched: 6. CDR3 protein: CASSTDRFTYEQYF. Written as DNA, the CDR3 is TGTGCCAGCAGCACGGACAGGTTTACCTACGAGCAGTACTTC.

This clonotype has ten or more counts. The V call is TRBV12-3 or TRBV12-4, the J call TRBJ2-1; possible D gene TRBD2, 6 bases. The CDR3 length is 15 residues. Trimming removed 0 bases from V and 6 bases from J, with 12 bases in between. CDR3 in DNA: TGTGCCAGCAGTTTAGCGCCGGGAGAGCGCAATGAGCAGTTCTTC. This codes for CASSLAPGERNEQFF.

This clonotype was seen at least ten times. As DNA, the CDR3 is TGTGCCAGCACCTACAGTGGGAACACTGAAGCTTTCTTT. Translating it yields CASTYSGNTEAFF. V usage is TRBV6-1 and J usage is TRBJ1-1, with D unclear. Trimming took 7 bases from V and 1 from J, leaving 10 bases between them. Germline V gives CDR1 MNHNS, CDR2 SASEGT. The CDR3 is 13 residues long.

This clonotype has at least ten counts. V and J are TRBV12-3 or TRBV12-4 and TRBJ1-4, with no clear D. The CDR3 extends over 14 amino acids. V shed 3 bases and J shed 10 bases, with 15 bases lying between them. CDR3 DNA sequence: TGTGCCAGCAGTTTCGGTGGTCTTGGCGGAAAACTGTTTTTT. Encoded protein: CASSFGGLGGKLFF.

This clonotype was picked up many times. V and J are TRBV7-9 and TRBJ1-6, with TRBD1 matching 7 bases. The V segment lost 0 bases and the J segment 14 bases; nucleotides outside the gene matches: 16. The germline CDR1 and CDR2 sequences are SEHNR and FQNEAQ (reference sequence). CDR3 length equals 17 residues. The CDR3 protein is CASSLAARETGPDTLHF. The CDR3 DNA reads as TGTGCCAGCAGCTTAGCCGCCCGAGAGACAGGGCCCGATACCCTCCACTTT.

This clonotype was seen at least ten times. V gene TRBV12-3 or TRBV12-4 combines with J gene TRBJ1-1; D unclear. Trimming took 8 bases from V and 1 from J, leaving 11 bases between them. CDR3 length equals 13 residues. The CDR3 sequence is CASPVGENTEAFF. DNA for the CDR3: TGTGCCAGCCCCGTCGGAGAGAACACTGAAGCTTTCTTT.

This clonotype was counted many times. V usage is TRBV5-1 and J usage is TRBJ1-1; D unclear. Germline V gene data show CDR1 as SGHRS and CDR2 as YFSETQ. The CDR3 consists of 13 residues. Trimming pared 0 bases from V and 6 bases from J, leaving 9 bases between. The CDR3 reads CASSLAEMAEAFF. As DNA, the CDR3 is TGCGCCAGCAGCTTGGCCGAGATGGCTGAAGCTTTCTTT.

This clonotype showed up many times. The rearrangement uses TRBV20-1 and TRBJ1-1; tentatively, D is TRBD1 (6 bases). The CDR3 is made up of 15 amino acids. V lost 0 bases to trimming and J lost 2 bases, with 13 bases between them. Germline CDR1 reads DFQATT; CDR2 reads SNEGSKA (reference sequence). CDR3 residues: CSARDGRGGNTEAFF. For the CDR3, the DNA is TGCAGTGCTAGAGATGGCAGGGGAGGAAACACTGAAGCTTTCTTT.

Concerning this clonotype: A much larger clone differs by one base, so this may be a read error. This sequence joins TRBV5-1 and TRBJ1-4; D is undetermined. CDR1 is SGHRS and CDR2 is YFSETQ in the germline V gene. CDR3 length: 13 residues. Trimming removed 4 bases at V and 7 bases at J, with 11 bases between. The CDR3 nucleotides read TGCGCCAGCAGCATTACGAGTGGTGAAAAACTGTTTTTT. This encodes CASSITSGEKLFF.